This entry features one TCR beta chain sequence. It lacks a known antigen. No per-base quality is available; no much larger clone lies one base away. The time point label, as the study defines it: persistent/refractory GD, antithyroid drugs over 5 years with positive TRAb. For both TCR sequencing and RNA sequencing, RNA was extracted from PBMCs in TRIzol. The diagnosis of Graves' disease followed American Thyroid Association guidelines. The patients came from an endocrinology department in Xi'an, China. Each patient gave about 8.1 milliliters of peripheral blood, collected in an EDTA anticoagulant tube. Ficoll Paque Plus density gradient separation was used to isolate PBMCs, and no further T cell sorting was performed. An Agilent 2100 Bioanalyzer and agarose gel were used to assess RNA quality, and a NanoDrop 2000 was used to measure RNA concentration. Libraries were constructed by multiplex PCR. The listed sequencing device is Illumina HiSeq 4000. iRepertoire HTBI primers and Arm-PCR amplification of CDR3 regions were used to construct TCR beta libraries. PCR products were gel purified before sequencing. The study's processing was this. A total of roughly 58 TRBV and 14 TRBJ segments were identified across samples and were used for gene usage analysis of CDR3 amino acid clonotypes. COPE and FqMerger were used to merge filtered high-quality paired reads into contigs. BLAST was used to align contigs to IMGT TRBV, TRBD and TRBJ reference genes, with CDR3 defined following IMGT. Clonotypes above 0.1% frequency were classified as highly expanded clones. Repertoire diversity was measured by Shannon entropy, and V-J evenness by the Gini coefficient. A clonotype was considered public if more than one individual shared it. The public reads were reprocessed in TCRdb via fastp at Q25 and MiXCR, keeping in-frame beta chains. Every distinct CDR3 protein forms one entry, paired with its most common genes and DNA. What appears here as the V and J calls and clone size reflects TCRdb's work, not the paper's. In this sample the table shows hundreds of thousands of distinct CDR3 sequences, under 25% of which occur a single time. The ten largest clones capture roughly an eighth of the sample.

The data stem from a study of regulatory T cells in long-lasting Graves disease (dated by TCRdb to the early 2020s). Broadly, across the study: Persistent Graves' disease was defined as persistently positive TSH receptor autoantibodies together with antithyroid drug treatment for over 5 years. Patients with persistent Graves' disease were compared with patients with newly diagnosed Graves' disease using TCR sequencing and RNA sequencing of peripheral blood. The study took place in China and was registered as a clinical trial. A total of around 35 samples underwent TCR sequencing: some 13 from persistent and approximately 20 from newly diagnosed Graves' disease patients. Persistent Graves' disease patients in the clinical cohort had taken antithyroid drugs for roughly ten years on average. What the research found in general, with its limitations: Compared with newly diagnosed patients, patients with persistent Graves' disease had lower TCR Shannon entropy and fewer highly expanded clones, which suggests clonal expansion. The authors noted that the small sample size was a limitation that may lower accuracy. Preferential use of TRBV28, TRBJ1-2 and TRBJ2-5 was observed in persistent disease, whereas TRBV20-1 and TRBJ2-1 were favored in newly diagnosed disease. Peripheral blood alone was examined, since thyroid tissue, which constituted the primary lesion, could not be accessed. Sequencing and analysis were restricted to the TCR beta chain. A larger number of public clonotypes was shared among persistent patients (around 3,000) than among newly diagnosed patients (over 850).

CDR1 MDHEN and CDR2 SYDVKM are derived from the germline V gene. The CDR3 goes from the cysteine to the phenylalanine over 15 residues. Only the CDR3 DNA stays, 45 bases, in frame from base 1. V was cut back by 5 bases and J by 3 bases, leaving a gap of 14 bases between them. This TCR came from a female donor with Graves disease. This chain is built from TRBV28 and TRBJ2-1; TRBD1 is a weak D gene call, 6 bases matching. Source: peripheral blood mononuclear cells (PBMCs), taken when the disease was refractory, from a patient treated with antithyroid drugs. The CDR3 region has the sequence CASSILRTDYNEQFF. In nucleotides, the sequence is TGTGCCAGCAGTATCCTCAGGACAGACTACAATGAGCAGTTCTTC.